This TCR beta chain is drawn from a study of blood T cell repertoires in COVID-19. This CDR3 spans 18 amino acids. CDR1 and CDR2 from the germline V gene are KGHDR and SFDVKD. The trim removed 2 bases at V and 2 bases at J, leaving 5 bases unmatched. TCRdb's table, derived via immunoSEQ multiplex PCR, lists solely in-frame clones and lacks some. The sample lists about 150,000 clones, roughly 82% seen once, with under 2.5% in the top ten. The rearrangement uses TRBV24-1 and TRBJ2-1; 13 nucleotides match TRBD2. Input material: peripheral blood. The receptor's source is a man between 70 and 80 years old with acute or convalescent COVID-19. CDR3 nucleotide sequence: TGTGCCACCAGTGATTCGTTCACTAGCGGGAGGGCCTACAATGAGCAGTTCTTC. The encoded protein is CATSDSFTSGRAYNEQFF.